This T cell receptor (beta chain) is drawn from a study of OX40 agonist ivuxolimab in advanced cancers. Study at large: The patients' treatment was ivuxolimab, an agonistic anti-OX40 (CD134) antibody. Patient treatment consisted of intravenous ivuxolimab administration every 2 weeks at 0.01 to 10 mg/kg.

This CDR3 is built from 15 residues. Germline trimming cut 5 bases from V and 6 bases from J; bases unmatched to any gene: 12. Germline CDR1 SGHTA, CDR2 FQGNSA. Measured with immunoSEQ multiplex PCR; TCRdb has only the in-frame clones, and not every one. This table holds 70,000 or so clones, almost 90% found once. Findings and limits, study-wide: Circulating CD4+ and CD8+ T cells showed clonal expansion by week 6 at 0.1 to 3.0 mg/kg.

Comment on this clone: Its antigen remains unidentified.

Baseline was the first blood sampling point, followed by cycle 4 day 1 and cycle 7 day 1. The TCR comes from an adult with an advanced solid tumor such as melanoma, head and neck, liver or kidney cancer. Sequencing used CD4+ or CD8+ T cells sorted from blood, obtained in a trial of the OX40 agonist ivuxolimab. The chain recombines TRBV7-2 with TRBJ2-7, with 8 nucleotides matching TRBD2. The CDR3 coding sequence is TGTGCCAGCAGCCTTATTAGCGGGATCCCAATCGAGCAGTACTTC. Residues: CASSLISGIPIEQYF.